Following are 26 T cell receptor beta chains from one sample sequenced in a study of OX40 agonist ivuxolimab in advanced cancers. Sequencing was performed with immunoSEQ multiplex PCR; in TCRdb, only in-frame clones are kept and a portion is missing. The table has about 70,000 clones, about nine tenths seen once. The specimen comprised CD4+ or CD8+ T cells sorted from blood, sampled in a trial of the OX40 agonist ivuxolimab. Every receptor here comes from an adult with an advanced solid tumor such as melanoma, head and neck, liver or kidney cancer.

The CDR3 loop is CANQPQGSGNTIYF. The CDR3 region has the DNA TGTGCCAACCAACCTCAGGGTTCTGGAAACACCATATATTTT. The chain links TRBV2 to TRBJ1-3; a possible D gene is TRBD1 (5 bases). The CDR3 extends over 14 amino acids. CDR1 SNHLY and CDR2 FYNNEI come from the germline V gene. The germline V and J ends were trimmed by 10 bases and 1 base, with 14 bases remaining between them.

This rearrangement joins TRBV27 to TRBJ2-3; 14 positions match TRBD2. The CDR3 contains 17 residues. J was trimmed by 8 bases and V by 4 bases; bases with no gene match: 11. Per germline, CDR1 MNHEY and CDR2 SMNVEV (reference sequence). In DNA, the CDR3 is TGTGCCAGCAGTTGGACACCCGGGACTAGCGGGGGCGGTACGCAGTATTTT. Translating it yields CASSWTPGTSGGGTQYF.

V gene TRBV28 combines with J gene TRBJ1-1; D is uncertain. The CDR3 loop spans 18 amino acids. Looked up from germline, CDR1 is MDHEN and CDR2 is SYDVKM. V dropped 5 bases and J dropped 2 bases, with 24 bases sitting between them. The CDR3 DNA sequence: TGTGCCAGCAGTCCCCGGGCCAGTTCTCTACCACTCAACACTGAAGCTTTCTTT. Translating it yields CASSPRASSLPLNTEAFF.

This clone was observed many times. The chain uses TRBV7-2 and TRBJ2-6; unclear D gene. CDR3 length equals 14 residues. Trimming removed 3 bases at V and 4 bases at J, with 7 bases between. Germline CDR1 is SGHTA and CDR2 is FQGNSA. The CDR3 loop is CASSLSRGANVLTF. The CDR3 DNA is TGTGCCAGCAGCTTGAGTCGGGGGGCCAACGTCCTGACTTTC.

In its sample, this clone was seen once. The chain couples TRBV5-1 to TRBJ2-6; 7 bases map to TRBD2. The germline CDR1 and CDR2 sequences are SGHRS and YFSETQ. This CDR3 is built from 17 residues. The junction had 9 bases not matched to a gene; V was cut back by 6 bases and J by 0 bases. DNA for the CDR3: TGCGCCAGCACCCCCCTGGGAGGGGACTCTGGGGCCAACGTCCTGACTTTC. This codes for CASTPLGGDSGANVLTF.

This clone appeared once. The rearrangement links TRBV6-1 to TRBJ1-2; D remains unclear. The CDR3 length is 12 residues. Per the germline V gene, CDR1 is MNHNS and CDR2 is SASEGT. The ends were cut back, 5 bases at V and 4 bases at J, with 8 bases in the middle. The DNA for the CDR3 is TGTGCCAGCAGTAGACACGGCTATGGCTACACCTTC. Translating it yields CASSRHGYGYTF.

This chain uses TRBV6-6 with TRBJ1-2, with 7 nucleotides matching TRBD1. Germline V CDR1 and CDR2: MNHNY, SVGAGI (reference sequence). The CDR3 covers 13 residues. The junction had 7 bases not matched to a gene; V was cut back by 6 bases and J by 6 bases. CDR3 DNA: TGTGCCAGCAGACCCGACAGGGTCCATGGCTACACCTTC. This sequence encodes CASRPDRVHGYTF.

The chain links TRBV4-1 to TRBJ1-2; 8 nucleotides match TRBD1. V shed 6 bases and J 5 bases; nucleotides not matched to a gene: 8. Germline CDR1 is MGHRA and CDR2 is YSYEKL. The CDR3 consists of 14 residues. The CDR3 DNA sequence: TGCGCCAGCAGGAATAAACAGGGGGAGTATGGCTACACCTTC. This gives the protein CASRNKQGEYGYTF.

This sequence joins TRBV5-6 and TRBJ1-2; tentatively, D is TRBD1 (6 bases). The germline V and J ends were trimmed by 1 base and 8 bases, with 12 bases remaining between them. Germline V CDR1 and CDR2: SGHDT, YYEEEE. CDR3 length: 13 residues. CDR3 bases: TGTGCCAGCAGCTTGACAGGGTCTAAGGGCTACACCTTC. This translates into CASSLTGSKGYTF.

The chain's CDR3 is CAWTSRSTGGYTF. The CDR3 DNA reads TGTGCCTGGACAAGCCGGTCAACCGGTGGCTACACCTTC. This chain links TRBV30 with TRBJ1-2; no reliable D call. The CDR3 runs 13 residues. Trimming removed 4 bases from V and 7 bases from J, with 16 bases in between. Germline-derived CDR1 and CDR2 are GTSNPN and SVGIG (reference sequence).

The rearrangement joins TRBV11-1 to TRBJ2-3, with 9 bases fitting TRBD2. The ends lost 3 bases at V and 4 bases at J; junction bases unmatched: 8. The CDR3 length is 16 residues. Per germline, CDR1 SGHAT and CDR2 FQDESV (reference sequence). The CDR3 loop is CASSFFGGGAADTQYF. CDR3 in DNA: TGTGCCAGCAGCTTTTTCGGCGGGGGGGCTGCAGATACGCAGTATTTT. The variable domain in full, completed from reference TRBV11-1 and TRBJ2-3, reads EAEVAQSPRYKITEKSQAVAFWCDPISGHATLYWYRQILGQGPELLVQFQDESVVDDSQLPKDRFSAERLKGVDSTLKIQPAELGDSAMYLCASSFFGGGAADTQYFGPGTRLTVL.

The chain couples TRBV7-2 to TRBJ1-1, with D possibly being TRBD1 (6 bases). Trimming removed 5 bases at V and 5 bases at J, with 15 bases between. The CDR3 contains 14 residues. The germline gives CDR1 SGHTA, CDR2 FQGNSA. The CDR3 nucleotides read TGTGCCAGCAGCCCCCCGGGGGGGCGAACTGAAGCTTTCTTT. Its translation: CASSPPGGRTEAFF. Complete variable domain (other parts from reference TRBV7-2 and TRBJ1-1): GAGVSQSPSNKVTEKGKDVELRCDPISGHTALYWYRQSLGQGLEFLIYFQGNSAPDKSGLPSDRFSAERTGGSVSTLTIQRTQQEDSAVYLCASSPPGGRTEAFFGQGTRLTVV.

The V gene is TRBV6-1, the J gene TRBJ1-3; D uncertain. Germline V gene data show CDR1 as MNHNS and CDR2 as SASEGT. This CDR3 spans 17 amino acids. Trimming cost V 0 bases and J 0 bases, with 12 bases left between them. In DNA, the CDR3 is TGTGCCAGCAGTGAAGCGCTAAACCCCATCTCTGGAAACACCATATATTTT. It codes for CASSEALNPISGNTIYF.

The rearrangement links TRBV7-9 to TRBJ1-2, with 8 positions matching TRBD1. With V trimmed by 8 bases and J by 8 bases, 7 bases remained unmatched. The CDR3 totals 12 residues. The germline CDR1 and CDR2 sequences are SEHNR and FQNEAQ (reference sequence). DNA of the CDR3: TGTGCCAGCTCAGGACAGGGATGGGGCTACACCTTC. Translated: CASSGQGWGYTF.

The chain couples TRBV7-2 to TRBJ1-6; possible D gene TRBD1, 5 bases. CDR1 SGHTA and CDR2 FQGNSA come from the germline V gene. V lost 1 base and J lost 11, with 12 bases in between. The CDR3 is 14 amino acids. CDR3 region: CASSLVDRGAPLHF. In DNA form, the CDR3 reads TGTGCCAGCAGCTTAGTGGACCGGGGGGCACCCCTCCACTTT. Variable domain in full (rest from reference TRBV7-2 and TRBJ1-6): GAGVSQSPSNKVTEKGKDVELRCDPISGHTALYWYRQSLGQGLEFLIYFQGNSAPDKSGLPSDRFSAERTGGSVSTLTIQRTQQEDSAVYLCASSLVDRGAPLHFGNGTRLTVT.

The chain employs TRBV19 and TRBJ1-1; D is perhaps TRBD1 (6 bases). This CDR3 is built from 16 residues. Germline CDR1 reads LNHDA; CDR2 reads SQIVND (reference sequence). Between the trimmed V and J ends, which lost 4 bases and 1 base, there was a span of 16 bases. The DNA of the CDR3 is TGTGCCAGTAGTAAACAATCAGGGGCCCCGAACACTGAAGCTTTCTTT. Residues: CASSKQSGAPNTEAFF.

The chain recombines TRBV5-1 with TRBJ1-3; 8 bases are a match to TRBD1. Per germline, CDR1 SGHRS and CDR2 YFSETQ. This CDR3 region has 16 residues. Trimming removed 0 bases from V and 0 bases from J; junction bases left unmatched: 2. CDR3 sequence reads: CASSLAGQDSGNTIYF. The CDR3 DNA reads as TGCGCCAGCAGCTTGGCGGGACAGGACTCTGGAAACACCATATATTTT.

V gene TRBV29-1 combines with J gene TRBJ2-7, with a weak D call TRBD1 (5 bases). The CDR3 totals 13 residues. V was shortened by 4 bases and J by 0 bases, with 10 bases between the two germline ends. CDR1 is SQVTM, CDR2 ANQGSEA, per germline. CDR3 DNA: TGCAGCGTTGGTCAGGGTCACTCCTACGAGCAGTACTTC. Translation gives CSVGQGHSYEQYF.

The chain is built from TRBV6-5 and TRBJ1-5; 10 bases align to TRBD1. CDR1 and CDR2 (germline): MNHEY, SVGAGI. V gave up 5 bases and J gave up 3 bases; unmatched junction bases: 4. The CDR3 consists of 15 residues. CDR3 DNA sequence: TGTGCCAGCAGTCGGACAGGGGGGGACAATCAGCCCCAGCATTTT. It specifies CASSRTGGDNQPQHF.

The V gene is TRBV2, the J gene TRBJ2-3; a possible D gene is TRBD1 (6 bases). Germline V gene lookup returns CDR1 SNHLY and CDR2 FYNNEI. The CDR3 runs 12 residues. Trimming shortened V by 10 bases and J by 4 bases, and 12 bases separated the two germline ends. CDR3 region: CANRQEADTQYF. CDR3 in DNA: TGTGCCAACCGACAGGAAGCAGATACGCAGTATTTT.

V is TRBV30 and J is TRBJ2-7; TRBD1 might be the D (6 bases). Germline loops: CDR1 GTSNPN, CDR2 SVGIG (reference sequence). This CDR3 contains 17 residues. The V and J ends lost 0 bases and 4 bases respectively, with 22 bases between them. The chain's CDR3 is CAWSVRPPTRDIYEQYF. The CDR3 DNA reads TGTGCCTGGAGTGTGCGCCCCCCCACCCGGGACATATACGAGCAGTACTTC.

This clone was observed a single time. This chain uses TRBV12-5 with TRBJ1-6, with 7 bases aligning to TRBD1. CDR1 and CDR2 from the germline V gene are LGHNT and FRNRAP. Losses at the gene ends were 2 bases for V and 7 bases for J; bases not matched to a gene: 2. This CDR3 is 14 amino acids long. CDR3 sequence (DNA): TGTGCTAGTGGTTTGATACAGGGGAATTCACCCCTCCACTTT. Residues: CASGLIQGNSPLHF.

This rearrangement joins TRBV29-1 to TRBJ2-7; 9 nucleotides agree with TRBD1. The V gene end was trimmed by 7 bases and the J gene end by 8 bases; junction bases not matched to a gene: 12. Germline V gives CDR1 SQVTM, CDR2 ANQGSEA. CDR3 size: 13 residues. The CDR3 DNA reads as TGCAGCGGGACCCGGACAGGGGATGGCCAGCAGTACTTC. This encodes CSGTRTGDGQQYF.

In regard to this clone: At one boundary the junction diverges from the germline segment, which might be a read error. The chain couples TRBV4-1 to TRBJ1-4; D may be TRBD1 (5 bases). Germline assignment: CDR1 MGHRA and CDR2 YSYEKL. The CDR3 extends over 13 amino acids. For the CDR3, the DNA is TGCGCCAGCAGCTCGATTCCGTTTGGCAGGGAAAGTTTT. It yields the protein CASSSIPFGRESF.

This chain links TRBV5-4 with TRBJ2-3, with D perhaps TRBD1 (6 bases). V lost 3 bases and J lost 2, with 13 bases in between. This CDR3 has 15 amino acids. Per the germline V gene, CDR1 is SGHNT and CDR2 is YYREEE (reference sequence). This chain's CDR3 is CASSSRGGVTDTQYF. Here the CDR3 DNA reads TGTGCCAGCAGCTCGAGAGGGGGAGTCACAGATACGCAGTATTTT. The full variable domain, its missing parts supplied by reference TRBV5-4 and TRBJ2-3, is ETGVTQSPTHLIKTRGQQVTLRCSSQSGHNTVSWYQQALGQGPQFIFQYYREEENGRGNFPPRFSGLQFPNYSSELNVNALELDDSALYLCASSSRGGVTDTQYFGPGTRLTVL.

The genes are TRBV9 and TRBJ2-3; D gene uncertain. The V and J ends lost 3 bases and 2 bases respectively, with 10 bases between them. The CDR3 spans 14 residues. CDR1 is SGDLS and CDR2 is YYNGEE in the germline V gene. The CDR3 DNA reads TGTGCCAGCAGCGCCCCGAGAGCCACAGATACGCAGTATTTT. Residues: CASSAPRATDTQYF.